This entry describes one T cell receptor beta chain. Its antigen is currently unknown. Genomic DNA of each subset was evenly split across several immunoSEQ plates. Source study methods: As immunoSEQ supplied junction-only sequences (without quality scores), filtering differed. Only in-frame clones appear in the TCRdb table, and some are missing; sequencing was by immunoSEQ multiplex PCR. That table is the source of V, J and clone size, and D and trimming were worked out from the DNA. The data contain millions of clones, about 95% of them singletons. V was pared by 6 bases and J by 3 bases, with 6 bases of the junction left unmatched. The CDR3 totals 15 residues. The germline gives CDR1 SNHLY, CDR2 FYNNEI. This sample is part of a study of shared clonotypes between healthy human individuals. Overall study results and limits: The study generally estimated greater richness for naive than memory subsets.

Donors included only healthy HIV-negative adults lacking recent acute infections or vaccinations. Sequenced material: naive CD4+ T cells sorted from blood. Subset defined: CD45RA+ positively selected. The J gene is TRBJ2-3, the V gene TRBV2; TRBD2 aligns across 10 bases. This receptor was taken from a young man in good health. The CDR3 coding sequence is TGTGCCAGCAGAGCCGGGACTAGCGTTACAGATACGCAGTATTTT. This encodes CASRAGTSVTDTQYF.